Listed below are T cell receptor beta chains from one sample, sequenced in a study of identical twins. TCRdb redid the calling of the 5' RACE reads with MiXCR, one entry per CDR3 protein. There are fewer than 250,000 distinct CDR3 sequences in the sample; roughly 7% occur only once, and 3% to 4% lies in the top ten. These same records also appear under a second study, on yellow fever vaccine responses in identical twins.

The sequencing input was memory (CD45RO+) T cells sorted from blood. The receptors here all came from a woman between 18 and 29 years old in good health. Each CDR3 is given with its conserved first and last residue. Fields, in order: D gene, J gene, V gene, clone size, CDR3 DNA, CDR3 protein. The D gene is left open where the match is weak. Some rows have no size entry. The others give once, few or many, or a class for an expanded clone.

d_gene: TRBD2; j_gene: TRBJ2-7; v_gene: TRBV6-1; abundance: few; CDR3nt: TGTGCCAGCAGTGGGGGACTAGCGGGAATCTACGAGCAGTACTTC; CDR3aa: CASSGGLAGIYEQYF
d_gene: .; j_gene: TRBJ1-6; v_gene: TRBV6-1; abundance: few; CDR3nt: TGTGCCAGCAGTGAATCCGAGGGATCGAATTCACCCCTCCACTTT; CDR3aa: CASSESEGSNSPLHF
d_gene: .; j_gene: TRBJ2-4; v_gene: TRBV15; abundance: .; CDR3nt: TGTGCCACCAGCAGAGATGGTCTGGGCAGCGTGATGAACATTCAGTACTTC; CDR3aa: CATSRDGLGSVMNIQYF
d_gene: .; j_gene: TRBJ2-1; v_gene: TRBV29-1; abundance: .; CDR3nt: TGCAGCGTTGAAGGGAGGTTGCTTTCTTACAATGAGCAGTTCTTC; CDR3aa: CSVEGRLLSYNEQFF
d_gene: .; j_gene: TRBJ2-6; v_gene: TRBV4-1; abundance: few; CDR3nt: TGCGCCAGCAGTACAGTGGTTCGTTCTGGGGCCAACGTCCTGACTTTC; CDR3aa: CASSTVVRSGANVLTF
d_gene: .; j_gene: TRBJ2-1; v_gene: TRBV4-2; abundance: few; CDR3nt: TGTGCCAGCAGCCAAGAAGTAAGCTTCAATGAGCAGTTCTTC; CDR3aa: CASSQEVSFNEQFF
d_gene: .; j_gene: TRBJ1-6; v_gene: TRBV5-1; abundance: many; CDR3nt: TGCGCCAGCAGGGCTGGGGCCTCTAATTCACCCCTCCACTTT; CDR3aa: CASRAGASNSPLHF
d_gene: TRBD2; j_gene: TRBJ2-1; v_gene: TRBV20-1; abundance: .; CDR3nt: TGCAGTGCTAGTGTAGCGGGTCATGGGGGTGAGCAGTTCTTC; CDR3aa: CSASVAGHGGEQFF
d_gene: TRBD1; j_gene: TRBJ1-1; v_gene: TRBV3-1; abundance: many; CDR3nt: TGTGCCAGCAGCCCCGCGGGACAGGGACTTTTTCGCACTGAAGCTTTCTTT; CDR3aa: CASSPAGQGLFRTEAFF
d_gene: TRBD2; j_gene: TRBJ2-7; v_gene: TRBV6-5; abundance: .; CDR3nt: TGTGCCAGCAGTTATGGTCCTTCGGGGCTGGGAGGGTCGGCGTACGAGCAGTACTTC; CDR3aa: CASSYGPSGLGGSAYEQYF
d_gene: TRBD2; j_gene: TRBJ2-3; v_gene: TRBV6-1; abundance: few; CDR3nt: TGTGCCAGCAGCCAGACGGTAGCGGGGTTTCGTCATACGCAGTATTTT; CDR3aa: CASSQTVAGFRHTQYF
d_gene: TRBD1; j_gene: TRBJ1-5; v_gene: TRBV29-1; abundance: many; CDR3nt: TGCAGCGTTGCAGGGGGGTTCCTTGGCAATCAGCCCCAGCATTTT; CDR3aa: CSVAGGFLGNQPQHF
d_gene: TRBD1; j_gene: TRBJ2-2; v_gene: TRBV5-5; abundance: .; CDR3nt: TGTGCCAGCAGCAAGGACAGGGGGTGGAACACCGGGGAGCTGTTTTTT; CDR3aa: CASSKDRGWNTGELFF
d_gene: TRBD1; j_gene: TRBJ2-2; v_gene: TRBV5-6; abundance: medium-sized; CDR3nt: TGTGCCAGCAGCCCTTACAGGGGGCGAGGCACCGGGGAGCTGTTTTTT; CDR3aa: CASSPYRGRGTGELFF
d_gene: TRBD1; j_gene: TRBJ2-2; v_gene: TRBV3-1; abundance: many; CDR3nt: TGTGCCAGCAGCCAATCAAAGGGACAGGGGAGGGCCGGGGAGCTGTTTTTT; CDR3aa: CASSQSKGQGRAGELFF
d_gene: .; j_gene: TRBJ2-3; v_gene: TRBV6-1; abundance: few; CDR3nt: TGTGCCAGCAGTGATGGGTTTATCACAGATACGCAGTATTTT; CDR3aa: CASSDGFITDTQYF
d_gene: .; j_gene: TRBJ2-5; v_gene: TRBV5-6; abundance: few; CDR3nt: TGTGCCAGCAGCTTGGAATTGGGCGTCCCGACCCAGTACTTC; CDR3aa: CASSLELGVPTQYF
d_gene: TRBD1; j_gene: TRBJ1-5; v_gene: TRBV20-1; abundance: few; CDR3nt: TGCAGTGCCCCCTTGGGACAGGACAAAGGTTGGGGCAATCAGCCCCAGCATTTT; CDR3aa: CSAPLGQDKGWGNQPQHF
d_gene: TRBD1; j_gene: TRBJ2-7; v_gene: TRBV5-1; abundance: .; CDR3nt: TGCGCCAGCAGCTTACCAACCAACGACAGGGGTAAACTCTACGAGCAGTACTTC; CDR3aa: CASSLPTNDRGKLYEQYF
d_gene: TRBD1; j_gene: TRBJ2-2; v_gene: TRBV3-1; abundance: .; CDR3nt: TGTGCCAGCAGCCGCTATGGGACAGAGACGAACACCGGGGAGCTGTTTTTT; CDR3aa: CASSRYGTETNTGELFF
d_gene: .; j_gene: TRBJ1-1; v_gene: TRBV5-1; abundance: .; CDR3nt: TGCGCCAGCAGCTTGGGGGTTCCGAACACTGAAGCTTTCTTT; CDR3aa: CASSLGVPNTEAFF
d_gene: TRBD2; j_gene: TRBJ2-1; v_gene: TRBV6-4; abundance: .; CDR3nt: TGTGCCAGCAGTGACGTAGCGGGGGCTAACAATGAGCAGTTCTTC; CDR3aa: CASSDVAGANNEQFF
d_gene: TRBD1; j_gene: TRBJ2-2; v_gene: TRBV11-2; abundance: many; CDR3nt: TGTGCCAGCAGCAACAGACTGGGGACAGGGGGCACCGGGGAGCTGTTTTTT; CDR3aa: CASSNRLGTGGTGELFF
d_gene: .; j_gene: TRBJ2-1; v_gene: TRBV3-1; abundance: few; CDR3nt: TGTGCCAGCAGCCACAGTGGGCGGATCAATGAGCAGTTCTTC; CDR3aa: CASSHSGRINEQFF
d_gene: .; j_gene: TRBJ1-1; v_gene: TRBV29-1; abundance: .; CDR3nt: TGCAGCGTTGATTTTAGGGCTGAAGCTTTCTTT; CDR3aa: CSVDFRAEAFF
d_gene: TRBD1; j_gene: TRBJ2-6; v_gene: TRBV7-9; abundance: many; CDR3nt: TGTGCCAGCAGCTTAGGACAGGGGGGAACTGGGGCCAACGTCCTGACTTTC; CDR3aa: CASSLGQGGTGANVLTF
d_gene: TRBD1; j_gene: TRBJ2-1; v_gene: TRBV6-5; abundance: few; CDR3nt: TGTGCCAGCAGTTACACCGGGACAGGGGAGTTCTTC; CDR3aa: CASSYTGTGEFF
d_gene: TRBD1; j_gene: TRBJ2-2; v_gene: TRBV6-1; abundance: few; CDR3nt: TGTGCCAGCAAAAAAACAGGGGCCAACACCGGGGAGCTGTTTTTT; CDR3aa: CASKKTGANTGELFF
d_gene: .; j_gene: TRBJ2-3; v_gene: TRBV10-1; abundance: once; CDR3nt: TGCGCCAGCAGTGTTGGCAGGGAGGCAGATACGCAGTATTTT; CDR3aa: CASSVGREADTQYF
d_gene: .; j_gene: TRBJ1-2; v_gene: TRBV28; abundance: few; CDR3nt: TGTGCCAGCAGTTCAGGGGTTAGTGGCTACACCTTC; CDR3aa: CASSSGVSGYTF
d_gene: TRBD1; j_gene: TRBJ2-3; v_gene: TRBV20-1; abundance: few; CDR3nt: TGCAGTGCAACACCGGGACAGGACTCAGATACGCAGTATTTT; CDR3aa: CSATPGQDSDTQYF
d_gene: .; j_gene: TRBJ2-1; v_gene: TRBV4-1; abundance: .; CDR3nt: TGCGCCAGCAGCCAAACGGAGAAAGGACAGAGCTCCTACAATGAGCAGTTCTTC; CDR3aa: CASSQTEKGQSSYNEQFF
d_gene: .; j_gene: TRBJ2-1; v_gene: TRBV5-6; abundance: few; CDR3nt: TGTGCCAGCAGCTTGCGGCGGGGCGATTACAATGAGCAGTTCTTC; CDR3aa: CASSLRRGDYNEQFF